This T cell receptor beta chain was profiled in a study of T cell responses to AZD1222 COVID-19 vaccine. Study-wide findings and caveats: Regions 160-218 and 743-854 held dominance among vaccine-associated CD4 TCRs, which spanned spike. There were mostly white British donors and more females than males, and clonal diversity was possibly underestimated.

The data were produced by immunoSEQ multiplex PCR, yet TCRdb's version contains in-frame clones alone and is incomplete. The sample holds 69,000 or so clones, 88% seen once. This CDR3 region has 16 residues. Germline assignment: CDR1 MGHRA and CDR2 YSYEKL. V lost 1 base to trimming and J lost 1 base, with 12 bases between them. For this clone: Antigen unknown.

The J gene is TRBJ2-3, the V gene TRBV4-1, with D unclear. The TCR sequence derives from an adult who received the MenACWY meningococcal vaccine as a control. The sample was peripheral blood, taken 28 days after the second dose of the MenACWY control vaccine. The CDR3 sequence is CASSQVFLIGTDTQYF. The CDR3 region has the DNA TGCGCCAGCAGCCAAGTTTTCCTTATCGGCACAGATACGCAGTATTTT.